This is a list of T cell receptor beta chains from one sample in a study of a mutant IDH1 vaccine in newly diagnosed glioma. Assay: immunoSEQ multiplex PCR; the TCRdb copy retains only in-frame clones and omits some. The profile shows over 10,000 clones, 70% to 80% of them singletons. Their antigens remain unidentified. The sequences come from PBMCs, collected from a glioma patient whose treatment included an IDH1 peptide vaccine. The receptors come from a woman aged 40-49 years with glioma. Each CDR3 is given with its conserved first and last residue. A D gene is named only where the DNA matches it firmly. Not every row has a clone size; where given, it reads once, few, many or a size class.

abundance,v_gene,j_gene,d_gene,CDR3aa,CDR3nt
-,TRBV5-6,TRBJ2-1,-,CASSLVANEQFF,TGTGCCAGCAGCTTGGTTGCAAATGAGCAGTTCTTC
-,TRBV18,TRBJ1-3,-,CASSLLSLLQKALSSGNTIYF,TGTGCCAGCTCACTACTGTCCCTCTTACAGAAAGCCCTCTCCTCTGGAAACACCATATATTTT
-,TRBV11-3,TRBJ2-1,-,CASSSRAAPYNEQFF,TGTGCCAGCAGCTCGAGGGCGGCTCCTTACAATGAGCAGTTCTTC
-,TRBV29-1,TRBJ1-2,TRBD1,CSSRTGNDGYTF,TGCAGCAGCCGGACAGGGAATGATGGCTACACCTTC
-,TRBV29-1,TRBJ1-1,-,CSVGWPNTEAFF,TGCAGCGTTGGATGGCCGAACACTGAAGCTTTCTTT
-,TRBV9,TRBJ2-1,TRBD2,CASSSPLSTSGSNEQFF,TGTGCCAGCAGCTCACCGTTGTCGACTAGCGGTTCCAATGAGCAGTTCTTC
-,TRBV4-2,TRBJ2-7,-,CASSLAGGRDEQYF,TGTGCCAGCAGCCTGGCCGGCGGGCGGGACGAGCAGTACTTC
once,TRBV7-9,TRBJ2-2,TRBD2,CASSSSGANTGELFF,TGTGCCAGCAGCTCGAGCGGGGCGAACACCGGGGAGCTGTTTTTT
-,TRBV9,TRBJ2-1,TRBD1,CASTLTGGPYNEQFF,TGTGCCAGCACCCTGACAGGGGGCCCCTACAATGAGCAGTTCTTC
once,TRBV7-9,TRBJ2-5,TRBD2,CASSPPSGGEETQYF,TGTGCCAGCAGCCCACCCTCCGGGGGGGAAGAGACCCAGTACTTC
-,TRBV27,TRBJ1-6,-,CASGQTSNSPLHF,TGTGCCAGCGGACAAACCAGTAATTCACCCCTCCACTTT
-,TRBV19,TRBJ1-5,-,CASSPEPQPQHF,TGTGCCAGTAGTCCGGAACCCCAGCCCCAGCATTTT
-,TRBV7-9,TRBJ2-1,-,CASKNSPGPNNEQFF,TGTGCCAGCAAAAATTCACCGGGACCTAACAATGAGCAGTTCTTC
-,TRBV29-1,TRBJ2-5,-,CSVSFPGQETQYF,TGCAGCGTTTCATTCCCTGGCCAAGAGACCCAGTACTTC
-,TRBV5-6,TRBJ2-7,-,CASSTGSYEQYF,TGTGCCAGCAGCACAGGCTCCTACGAGCAGTACTTC
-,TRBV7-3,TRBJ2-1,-,CASSSGGEYNSYNEQFF,TGTGCCAGCAGCTCAGGAGGGGAGTATAACTCCTACAATGAGCAGTTCTTC
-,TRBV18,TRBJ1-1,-,CASSAPPWSLGAFF,TGTGCCAGCTCCGCCCCACCATGGTCCTTGGGCGCTTTCTTT
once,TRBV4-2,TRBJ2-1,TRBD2,CASSQGGLWADEQFF,TGTGCCAGCAGCCAAGGGGGACTATGGGCGGATGAGCAGTTCTTC
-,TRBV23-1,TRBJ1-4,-,CASCPNRVPHEKLFF,TGCGCCAGCTGCCCCAATAGGGTCCCTCACGAAAAACTGTTTTTT
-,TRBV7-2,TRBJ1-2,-,CASSPGSTAYYGYTF,TGTGCCAGCAGCCCTGGGAGCACAGCTTACTATGGCTACACCTTC
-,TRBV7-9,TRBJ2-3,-,CASSPRGPDTQYF,TGTGCCAGCAGCCCCAGAGGACCAGATACGCAGTATTTT
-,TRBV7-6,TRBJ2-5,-,CASSFKGWETQYF,TGTGCCAGCAGCTTCAAGGGGTGGGAGACCCAGTACTTC
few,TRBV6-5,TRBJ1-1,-,CASSRTGNTEAFF,TGTGCCAGCAGCCGGACGGGGAACACTGAAGCTTTCTTT
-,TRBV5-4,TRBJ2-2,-,CASRTTTGELFF,TGTGCCAGCAGGACTACCACCGGGGAGCTGTTTTTT
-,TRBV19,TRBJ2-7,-,CASSPRSSEVEQYF,TGTGCCAGTAGTCCCCGGTCCTCGGAGGTCGAGCAGTACTTC
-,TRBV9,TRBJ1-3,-,CASSVANQPADTIYF,TGTGCCAGCAGCGTAGCTAACCAGCCGGCAGACACCATATATTTT
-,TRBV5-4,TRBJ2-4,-,CASSPPLQGRGAKNIQYF,TGTGCCAGCAGTCCACCCTTACAGGGGCGGGGGGCCAAAAACATTCAGTACTTC
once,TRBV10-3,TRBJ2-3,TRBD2,CAISETTGVAGTKGADTQYF,TGTGCCATCAGTGAGACGACAGGAGTAGCGGGGACGAAGGGGGCAGATACGCAGTATTTT
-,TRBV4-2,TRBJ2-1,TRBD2,CASSQSLSGLAGNEQFF,TGTGCCAGCAGCCAATCTCTTAGCGGACTAGCGGGGAATGAGCAGTTCTTC
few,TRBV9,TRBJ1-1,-,CASSVATGTLNTEAFF,TGTGCCAGCAGCGTGGCTACCGGGACCCTGAACACTGAAGCTTTCTTT
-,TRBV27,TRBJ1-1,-,CASSLGPGYTEAFF,TGTGCCAGCAGCCTAGGTCCGGGGTACACTGAAGCTTTCTTT
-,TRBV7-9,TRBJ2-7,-,CASSFNIGQYF,TGTGCCAGCAGCTTCAACATCGGGCAGTACTTC
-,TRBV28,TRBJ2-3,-,CASSSHRNRADTQYF,TGTGCCAGCAGTTCCCACAGAAACAGGGCAGATACGCAGTATTTT
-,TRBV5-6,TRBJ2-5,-,CASSLGTGRFQETQYF,TGTGCCAGCAGCTTGGGTACGGGCCGGTTCCAAGAGACCCAGTACTTC
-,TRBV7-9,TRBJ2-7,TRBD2,CASSPGRGIRTYEQYF,TGTGCCAGCAGCCCCGGGAGGGGTATCCGTACCTACGAGCAGTACTTC
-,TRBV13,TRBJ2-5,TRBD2,CASSPGLDSQYQETQYF,TGTGCCAGCAGCCCGGGACTAGATTCCCAGTACCAAGAGACCCAGTACTTC
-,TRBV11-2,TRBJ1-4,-,CASSQEGRGKLFF,TGTGCCAGCAGCCAAGAAGGCAGGGGAAAACTGTTTTTT
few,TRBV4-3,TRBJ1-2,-,CASSQTRDMDGYTF,TGCGCCAGCAGCCAAACCCGGGACATGGATGGCTACACCTTC
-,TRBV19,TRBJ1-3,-,CATRTVGNTIYF,TGTGCCACCCGGACGGTTGGAAACACCATATATTTT
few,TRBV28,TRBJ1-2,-,CASSFFVTVNGYTF,TGTGCCAGCAGTTTTTTCGTGACAGTCAATGGCTACACCTTC
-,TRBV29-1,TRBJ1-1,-,CSVAPEAFF,TGCAGCGTTGCGCCTGAAGCTTTCTTT
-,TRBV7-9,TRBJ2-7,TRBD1,CASSSGTASYEQYF,TGTGCCAGCAGCTCCGGGACAGCGTCCTACGAGCAGTACTTC
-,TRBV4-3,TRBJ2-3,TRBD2,CASSQAGTRGVDTQYF,TGCGCCAGCAGCCAAGCCGGGACTAGGGGGGTAGATACGCAGTATTTT